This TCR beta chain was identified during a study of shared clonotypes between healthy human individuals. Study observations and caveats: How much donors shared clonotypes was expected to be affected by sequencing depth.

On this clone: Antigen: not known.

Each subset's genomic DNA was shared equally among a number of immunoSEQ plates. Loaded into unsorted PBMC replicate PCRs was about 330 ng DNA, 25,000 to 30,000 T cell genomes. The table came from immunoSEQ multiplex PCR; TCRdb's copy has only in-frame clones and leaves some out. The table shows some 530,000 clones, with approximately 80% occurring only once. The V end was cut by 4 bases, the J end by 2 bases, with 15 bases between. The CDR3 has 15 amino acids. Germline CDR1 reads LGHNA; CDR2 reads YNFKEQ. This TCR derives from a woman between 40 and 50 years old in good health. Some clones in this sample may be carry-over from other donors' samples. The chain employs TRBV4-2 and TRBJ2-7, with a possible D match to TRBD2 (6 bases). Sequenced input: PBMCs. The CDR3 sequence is CASSPEASVPYEQYF. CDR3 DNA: TGTGCCAGCAGCCCAGAGGCTAGCGTTCCCTACGAGCAGTACTTC.